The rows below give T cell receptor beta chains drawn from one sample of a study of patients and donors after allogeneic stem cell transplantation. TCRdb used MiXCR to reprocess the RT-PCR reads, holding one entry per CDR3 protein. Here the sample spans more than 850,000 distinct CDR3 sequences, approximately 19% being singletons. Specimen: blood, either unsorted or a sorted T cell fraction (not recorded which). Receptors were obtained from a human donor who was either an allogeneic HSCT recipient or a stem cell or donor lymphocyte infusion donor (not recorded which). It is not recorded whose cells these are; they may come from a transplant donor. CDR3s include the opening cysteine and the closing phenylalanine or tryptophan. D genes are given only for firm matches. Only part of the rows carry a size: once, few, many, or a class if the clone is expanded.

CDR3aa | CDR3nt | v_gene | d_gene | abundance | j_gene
CASSQGSKRMNTEAFF | TGTGCCAGCAGCCAAGGGTCCAAGAGGATGAACACTGAAGCTTTCTTT | TRBV4-2 | - | - | TRBJ1-1
CATSQTGQGGEKLFF | TGTGCCACCAGTCAAACGGGACAGGGGGGTGAAAAACTGTTTTTT | TRBV15 | TRBD1 | - | TRBJ1-4
CASRGTGEGEAFF | TGTGCCAGCAGGGGGACAGGGGAAGGTGAAGCTTTCTTT | TRBV2 | TRBD1 | - | TRBJ1-1
CSVEDRSAKGGYTF | TGCAGCGTTGAAGATCGCAGCGCCAAAGGAGGCTACACCTTC | TRBV29-1 | - | few | TRBJ1-2
CASSFRDTYNEQFF | TGTGCCAGCAGCTTCCGGGACACCTACAATGAGCAGTTCTTC | TRBV5-1 | - | many | TRBJ2-1
CASSPWTDRGDTIYF | TGTGCCAGCAGCCCCTGGACCGACAGAGGCGACACCATATATTTT | TRBV3-1 | - | few | TRBJ1-3
CASSLPRADSQGAKNIQYF | TGTGCCAGCAGTTTACCTCGGGCCGACTCACAGGGAGCCAAAAACATTCAGTACTTC | TRBV6-2/TRBV6-3 | - | - | TRBJ2-4
CASSLTFMEDSPLHF | TGCGCCAGCAGTTTGACGTTCATGGAGGATTCACCCCTCCACTTT | TRBV5-1 | - | few | TRBJ1-6
CASSPWTGDGNQPQHF | TGTGCCAGCAGTCCGTGGACAGGGGATGGCAATCAGCCCCAGCATTTT | TRBV27 | TRBD1 | - | TRBJ1-5
CSALVPPDTQYF | TGCAGTGCCCTTGTCCCCCCAGATACGCAGTATTTT | TRBV20-1 | - | many | TRBJ2-3
CASGEGTGELFF | TGTGCCAGCGGGGAGGGCACCGGGGAGCTGTTTTTT | TRBV27 | TRBD2 | few | TRBJ2-2
CASSPLDGFYGYTF | TGTGCCAGCAGCCCATTGGACGGGTTCTATGGCTACACCTTC | TRBV5-6 | - | - | TRBJ1-2
CASSLPGRVSEQYF | TGTGCCAGCAGCTTGCCCGGGAGGGTGTCCGAGCAGTACTTC | TRBV5-4 | TRBD2 | once | TRBJ2-7
CAIKSGSTDTQYF | TGTGCCATCAAAAGCGGCAGCACAGATACGCAGTATTTT | TRBV10-3 | - | few | TRBJ2-3
CASSHGRGNQPQHF | TGTGCCAGCAGTCACGGACGGGGCAATCAGCCCCAGCATTTT | TRBV7-9 | - | - | TRBJ1-5
CASSQEEGGNEKLFF | TGCGCCAGCAGCCAAGAAGAGGGGGGTAATGAAAAACTGTTTTTT | TRBV4-1 | - | - | TRBJ1-4
CASSPASGQDNSPLHF | TGCGCCAGCAGCCCAGCGTCGGGACAGGATAATTCACCCCTCCACTTT | TRBV4-1 | TRBD1 | - | TRBJ1-6
CASSYWGRRRLSGANVLTF | TGCGCCAGCAGCTATTGGGGTCGTCGGCGATTGTCTGGGGCCAACGTCCTGACTTTC | TRBV5-1 | - | few | TRBJ2-6
CASSSRLAGEADTQYF | TGTGCCAGCAGCTCCCGACTAGCGGGAGAGGCAGATACGCAGTATTTT | TRBV7-3 | TRBD2 | - | TRBJ2-3
CSARDTGNSPLHF | TGCAGTGCTAGAGATACAGGGAATTCACCCCTCCACTTT | TRBV20-1 | - | many | TRBJ1-6
CSARDRGLRDEAFF | TGCAGTGCTAGAGACAGGGGGCTCCGGGATGAAGCTTTCTTT | TRBV20-1 | TRBD1 | - | TRBJ1-1
CASSVEDRGLMNTEAFF | TGTGCCAGCAGCGTAGAGGACAGGGGGCTCATGAACACTGAAGCTTTCTTT | TRBV9 | TRBD1 | - | TRBJ1-1